This TCR beta chain is from a study of cytomegalovirus exposure and HLA in healthy donors. Study results and limitations: Reportedly, TCR beta sequences accurately predicted HLA-A and HLA-B alleles in most subjects.

Each donor was healthy, and each was a bone marrow donor. Trimming removed 0 bases at V and 2 bases at J, with 6 bases between. Germline CDR1 SGDLS, CDR2 YYNGEE. The CDR3 is made up of 13 amino acids. A few counts support this clone. As yet, its antigen is unknown. The PCR employed 60 Vbeta primers together with 13 Jbeta primers. Repertoires were generated with immunoSEQ multiplex PCR, while TCRdb's copy carries only in-frame clones and drops some. The sample includes some 160,000 clones, just over 75% of them seen just once. Material: PBMCs. This rearrangement joins TRBV9 to TRBJ2-7; no clear D gene. The sequence came from a man aged 35 to 55 in good health and CMV-seronegative. The CDR3 nucleotides are TGTGCCAGCAGCGTAGGAGGAACCTACGAGCAGTACTTC. Translated: CASSVGGTYEQYF.